The clone carrying this T cell receptor (beta chain) was counted a few times. What it binds is not known. This entry belongs to a study of graft-versus-host responses after intestinal transplantation. Study-wide points: GvH clones surfaced in recipient marrow, some emerging earlier in ileum or blood. GvH clone levels peaked in circulation, and this peak was associated with early post-transplant HvG declines.

Using immunoSEQ multiplex PCR, the repertoire was profiled, and TCRdb retains in-frame clones only, with some absent. The top ten hold over 2% of the sample, which has about 40,000 clones, 91% seen once. The CDR3 has 15 residues. Germline V gene data show CDR1 as SGDLS and CDR2 as YYNGEE. V shed 7 bases and J 4 bases; nucleotides not matched to a gene: 9. This specimen was PBMCs, taken approximately 320 days after intestinal transplant. The clonotype comes from a human patient who received an intestinal transplant, so some T cells may come from the graft donor. The chain uses TRBV9 and TRBJ2-2, with 8 nucleotides matching TRBD1. Here the CDR3 reads CASRGTGQGTGELFF. The CDR3 nucleotides read TGTGCCAGCCGGGGGACAGGCCAGGGCACCGGGGAGCTGTTTTTT.